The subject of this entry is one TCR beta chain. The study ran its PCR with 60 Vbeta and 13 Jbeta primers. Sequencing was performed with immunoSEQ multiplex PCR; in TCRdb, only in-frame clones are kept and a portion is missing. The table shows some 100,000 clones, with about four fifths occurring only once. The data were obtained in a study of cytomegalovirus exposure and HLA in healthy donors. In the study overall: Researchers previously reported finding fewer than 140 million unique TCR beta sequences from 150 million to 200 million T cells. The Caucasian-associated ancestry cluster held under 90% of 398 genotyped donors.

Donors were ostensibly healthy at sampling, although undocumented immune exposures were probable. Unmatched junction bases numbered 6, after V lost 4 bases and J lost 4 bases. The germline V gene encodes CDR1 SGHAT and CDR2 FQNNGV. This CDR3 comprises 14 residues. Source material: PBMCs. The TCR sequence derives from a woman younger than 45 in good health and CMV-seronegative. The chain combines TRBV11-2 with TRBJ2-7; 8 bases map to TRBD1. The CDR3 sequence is CASSWSQGAYEQYF. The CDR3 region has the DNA TGTGCCAGCAGCTGGAGCCAGGGGGCATACGAGCAGTACTTC. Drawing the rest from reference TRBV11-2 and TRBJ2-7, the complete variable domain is EAGVAQSPRYKIIEKRQSVAFWCNPISGHATLYWYQQILGQGPKLLIQFQNNGVVDDSQLPKDRFSAERLKGVDSTLKIQPAKLEDSAVYLCASSWSQGAYEQYFGPGTRLTVT.